These 9 T cell receptor beta chains were sequenced from one sample in a study of shared clonotypes between healthy human individuals. Sequencing was performed with immunoSEQ multiplex PCR; in TCRdb, only in-frame clones are kept and a portion is missing. This sample has 650,000 to 750,000 clones, with around 72% found just once. The sample was memory CD4+ T cells sorted from blood. The subset was: CD45RA-negative fraction. Receptors originate from a woman between 25 and 40 years old in good health.

The rearrangement uses TRBV5-4 and TRBJ2-1; D possibly corresponds to TRBD1 (6 bases). Germline V lookup: CDR1 SGHNT, CDR2 YYREEE (reference sequence). This CDR3 contains 15 residues. V lost 5 bases and J 6 bases, leaving 18 bases between the germline ends. The CDR3 region is CASSLGAIRGNEQFF. CDR3 nucleotide sequence: TGTGCCAGCAGTCTGGGGGCAATACGAGGCAATGAGCAGTTCTTC.

The chain employs TRBV2 and TRBJ2-2; TRBD1 matches at 8 bases. Germline trimming cut 6 bases from V and 1 base from J; bases unmatched to any gene: 4. CDR1 and CDR2 (germline): SNHLY, FYNNEI. This CDR3 comprises 15 residues. DNA of the CDR3: TGTGCCAGCAGGACTGGGACAGGGAACACCGGGGAGCTGTTTTTT. Protein sequence: CASRTGTGNTGELFF.

V gene TRBV5-1 combines with J gene TRBJ1-2; D is possibly TRBD1 (5 bases). Deletions cut 3 bases from V and 5 bases from J, with 14 bases between. In germline, CDR1 is SGHRS, CDR2 YFSETQ. This CDR3 region has 14 residues. This CDR3 is CASSSSGTTYGYTF. CDR3 coding DNA: TGCGCCAGCAGCTCATCCGGGACGACGTATGGCTACACCTTC.

The chain couples TRBV5-1 to TRBJ1-1; D uncertain. Trimming left V 4 bases short and J 1 base short, with 8 bases between. Germline values: CDR1 SGHRS, CDR2 YFSETQ. The CDR3 covers 13 residues. This chain's CDR3 is CASSPLANTEAFF. CDR3 bases: TGCGCCAGCAGCCCCCTGGCGAACACTGAAGCTTTCTTT.

To note about this clone: This sample also contains other DNA sequences that code for the same CDR3. The chain carries TRBV27 and TRBJ1-5; D might be TRBD1 (6 bases). The germline V and J ends were trimmed by 2 bases and 3 bases, with 8 bases remaining between them. From germline, CDR1 is MNHEY and CDR2 SMNVEV (reference sequence). This CDR3 contains 14 residues. The CDR3: CASSLRGVNQPQHF. DNA for the CDR3: TGTGCCAGCAGTTTAAGGGGGGTCAATCAGCCCCAGCATTTT.

The chain employs TRBV27 and TRBJ2-7; 12 positions match TRBD1. J lost 5 bases, V lost 3 bases, and 2 bases had no gene match. Per germline, CDR1 MNHEY and CDR2 SMNVEV (reference sequence). The CDR3 consists of 14 residues. The CDR3 sequence is CASSLGQGADEQYF. CDR3 DNA sequence: TGTGCCAGCAGTTTGGGACAGGGGGCTGACGAGCAGTACTTC.

The chain joins TRBV27 to TRBJ2-6; D may match TRBD1 or TRBD2 (6 bases each). The CDR3 sequence is 16 residues long. Germline assignment: CDR1 MNHEY and CDR2 SMNVEV (reference sequence). V lost 6 bases, J lost 1 base, and 13 bases lay in between. The DNA of the CDR3 is TGTGCCAGCAGGGAGGGACATTCTTCTGGGGCCAACGTCCTGACTTTC. Its protein product is CASREGHSSGANVLTF.

This clone has a single count. This sequence joins TRBV11-1 and TRBJ2-7, with D tentatively TRBD2 (5 bases). Between the trimmed V and J ends, which lost 5 bases and 4 bases, there was a span of 12 bases. The CDR3 runs to 13 residues. Germline CDR1 is SGHAT and CDR2 is FQDESV (reference sequence). The CDR3 coding sequence is TGTGCCAGCAGCCTCGACTGGACTTACGAGCAGTACTTC. Its translation is CASSLDWTYEQYF.

The chain recombines TRBV4-2 with TRBJ2-7; D is uncertain. The CDR3 runs 14 residues. Germline CDR1 and CDR2: LGHNA and YNFKEQ. Trimming shortened V by 2 bases and J by 1 base, and 9 bases separated the two germline ends. The DNA of the CDR3 is TGTGCCAGCAGCCAACAACTGACATCCTACGAGCAGTACTTC. It is translated as CASSQQLTSYEQYF.